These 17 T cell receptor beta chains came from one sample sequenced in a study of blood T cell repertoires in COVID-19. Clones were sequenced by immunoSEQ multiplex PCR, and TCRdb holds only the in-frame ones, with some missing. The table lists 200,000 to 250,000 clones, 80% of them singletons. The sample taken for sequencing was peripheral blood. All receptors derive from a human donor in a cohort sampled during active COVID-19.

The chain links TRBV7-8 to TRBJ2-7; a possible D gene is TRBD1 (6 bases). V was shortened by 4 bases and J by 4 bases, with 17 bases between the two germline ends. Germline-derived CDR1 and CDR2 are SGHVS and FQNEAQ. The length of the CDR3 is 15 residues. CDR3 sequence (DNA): TGTGCCAGCAGCTCCCAGGGGCAGGGTGGGTACGAGCAGTACTTC. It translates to CASSSQGQGGYEQYF.

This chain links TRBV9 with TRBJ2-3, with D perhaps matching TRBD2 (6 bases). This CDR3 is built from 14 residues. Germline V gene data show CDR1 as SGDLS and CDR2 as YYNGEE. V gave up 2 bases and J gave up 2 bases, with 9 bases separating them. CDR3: CASSVTRVTDTQYF. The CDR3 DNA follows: TGTGCCAGCAGCGTGACTAGAGTCACAGATACGCAGTATTTT.

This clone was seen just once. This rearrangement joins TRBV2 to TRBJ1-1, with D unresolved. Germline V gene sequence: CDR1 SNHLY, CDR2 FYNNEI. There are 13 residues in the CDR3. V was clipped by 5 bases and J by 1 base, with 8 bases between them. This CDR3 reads CASSSTANTEAFF. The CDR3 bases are TGTGCCAGCAGTAGTACAGCGAACACTGAAGCTTTCTTT.

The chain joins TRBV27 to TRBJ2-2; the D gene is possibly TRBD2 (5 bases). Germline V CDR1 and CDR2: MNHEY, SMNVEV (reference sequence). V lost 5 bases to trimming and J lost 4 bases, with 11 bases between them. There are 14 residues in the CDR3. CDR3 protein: CASSSRTPTGELFF. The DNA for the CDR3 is TGTGCCAGCAGTAGCAGGACTCCCACCGGGGAGCTGTTTTTT.

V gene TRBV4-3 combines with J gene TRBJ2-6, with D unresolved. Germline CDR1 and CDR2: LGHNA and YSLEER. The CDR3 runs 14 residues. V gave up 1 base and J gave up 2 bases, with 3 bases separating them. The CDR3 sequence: CASSQVTGANVLTF. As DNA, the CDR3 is TGCGCCAGCAGCCAAGTAACTGGGGCCAACGTCCTGACTTTC.

CDR3 bases: TGTGCCAGCAGCTCGGGACATATAGCGGGAGGGCCTGGGGAGCTGTTTTTT. Translated: CASSSGHIAGGPGELFF. The rearrangement uses TRBV11-3 and TRBJ2-2; 11 nucleotides agree with TRBD2. Germline lookup yields CDR1 SGHNT and CDR2 YENEEA. V shed 4 bases, J shed 8 bases, and the junction held 12 bases outside the gene matches. The CDR3 runs 17 residues.

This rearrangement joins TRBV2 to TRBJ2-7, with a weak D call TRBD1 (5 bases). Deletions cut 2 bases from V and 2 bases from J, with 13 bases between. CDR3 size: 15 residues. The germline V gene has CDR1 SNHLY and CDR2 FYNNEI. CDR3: CASSELDSKTYEQYF. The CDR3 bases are TGTGCCAGCAGTGAACTCGACAGTAAAACCTACGAGCAGTACTTC.

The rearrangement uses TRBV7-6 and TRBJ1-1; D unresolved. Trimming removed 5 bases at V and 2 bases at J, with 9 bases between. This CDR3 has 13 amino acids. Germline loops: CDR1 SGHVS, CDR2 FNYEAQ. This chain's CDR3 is CASSPLGNTEAFF. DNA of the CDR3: TGTGCCAGCAGCCCGCTAGGTAACACTGAAGCTTTCTTT.

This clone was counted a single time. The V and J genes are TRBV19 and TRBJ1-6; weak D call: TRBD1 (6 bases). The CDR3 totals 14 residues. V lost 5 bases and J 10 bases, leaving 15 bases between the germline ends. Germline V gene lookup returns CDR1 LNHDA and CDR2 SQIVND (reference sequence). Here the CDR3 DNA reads TGTGCCAGTAGTCTGTCAGGGGAGGGATCACCCCTCCACTTT. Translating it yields CASSLSGEGSPLHF.

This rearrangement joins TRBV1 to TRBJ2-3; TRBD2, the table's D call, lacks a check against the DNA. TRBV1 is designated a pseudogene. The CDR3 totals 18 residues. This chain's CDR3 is CTSSQGSGGRALADTQYF. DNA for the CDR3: TGCACCAGCAGCCAAGGCTCTGGCGGGAGGGCCCTCGCAGATACGCAGTATTTT.

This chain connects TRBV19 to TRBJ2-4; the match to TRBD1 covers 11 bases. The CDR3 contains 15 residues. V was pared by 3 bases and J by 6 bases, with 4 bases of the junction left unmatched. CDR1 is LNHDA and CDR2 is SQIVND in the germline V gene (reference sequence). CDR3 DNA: TGTGCCAGTAGTATCACCGGGACAGGGGGAAACATTCAGTACTTC. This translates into CASSITGTGGNIQYF.

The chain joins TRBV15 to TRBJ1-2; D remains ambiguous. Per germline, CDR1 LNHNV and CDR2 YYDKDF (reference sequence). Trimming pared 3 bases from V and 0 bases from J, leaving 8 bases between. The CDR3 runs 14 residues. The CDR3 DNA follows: TGTGCCACCAGCAGCTTTATTTCTAACTATGGCTACACCTTC. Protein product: CATSSFISNYGYTF. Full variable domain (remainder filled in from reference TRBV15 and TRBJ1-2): DAMVIQNPRYQVTQFGKPVTLSCSQTLNHNVMYWYQQKSSQAPKLLFHYYDKDFNNEADTPDNFQSRRPNTSFCFLDIRSPGLGDTAMYLCATSSFISNYGYTFGSGTRLTVV.

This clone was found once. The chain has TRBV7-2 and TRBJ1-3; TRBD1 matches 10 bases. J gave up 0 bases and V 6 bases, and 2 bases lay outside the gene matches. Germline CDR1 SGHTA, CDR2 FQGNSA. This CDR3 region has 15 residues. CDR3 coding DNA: TGTGCCAGCAGGACAGGGGGCGGCTCTGGAAACACCATATATTTT. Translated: CASRTGGGSGNTIYF.

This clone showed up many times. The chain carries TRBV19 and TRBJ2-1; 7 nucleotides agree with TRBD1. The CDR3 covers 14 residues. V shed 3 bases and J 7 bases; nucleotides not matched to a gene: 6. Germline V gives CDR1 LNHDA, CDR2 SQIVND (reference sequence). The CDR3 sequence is CASSMGTVRNEQFF. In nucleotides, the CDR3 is TGTGCCAGTAGTATGGGGACAGTAAGAAATGAGCAGTTCTTC.

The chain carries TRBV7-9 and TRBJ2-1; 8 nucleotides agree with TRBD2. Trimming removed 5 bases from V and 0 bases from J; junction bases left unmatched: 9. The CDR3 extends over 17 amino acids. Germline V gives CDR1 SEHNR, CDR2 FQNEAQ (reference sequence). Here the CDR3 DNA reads TGTGCCAGCAGCCCCCGGGGGGGGCGGACCTCCTACAATGAGCAGTTCTTC. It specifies CASSPRGGRTSYNEQFF.

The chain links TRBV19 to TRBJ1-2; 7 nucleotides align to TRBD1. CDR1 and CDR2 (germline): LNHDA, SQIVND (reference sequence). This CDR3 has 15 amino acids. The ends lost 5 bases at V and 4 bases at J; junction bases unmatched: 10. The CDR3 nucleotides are TGTGCCAGTAGTCTCGGGACAGACTACGGCTATGGCTACACCTTC. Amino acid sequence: CASSLGTDYGYGYTF. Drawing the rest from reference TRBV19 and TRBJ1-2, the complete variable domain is DGGITQSPKYLFRKEGQNVTLSCEQNLNHDAMYWYRQDPGQGLRLIYYSQIVNDFQKGDIAEGYSVSREKKESFPLTVTSAQKNPTAFYLCASSLGTDYGYGYTFGSGTRLTVV.

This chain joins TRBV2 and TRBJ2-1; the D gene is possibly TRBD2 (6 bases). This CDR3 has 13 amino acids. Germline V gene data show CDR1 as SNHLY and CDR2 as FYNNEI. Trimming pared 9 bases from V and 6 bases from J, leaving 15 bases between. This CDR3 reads CASQSGYTNEQFF. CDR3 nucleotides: TGTGCCAGTCAAAGCGGGTACACCAATGAGCAGTTCTTC.